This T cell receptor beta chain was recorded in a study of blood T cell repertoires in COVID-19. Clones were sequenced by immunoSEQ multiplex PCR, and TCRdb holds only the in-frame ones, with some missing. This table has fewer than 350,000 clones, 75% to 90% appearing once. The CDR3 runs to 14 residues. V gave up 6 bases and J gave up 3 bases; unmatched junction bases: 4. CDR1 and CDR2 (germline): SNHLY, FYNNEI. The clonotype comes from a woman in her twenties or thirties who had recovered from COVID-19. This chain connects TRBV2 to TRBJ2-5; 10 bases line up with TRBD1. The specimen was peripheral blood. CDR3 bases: TGTGCCAGCAGACCCGGGACAGGGGAAGAGACCCAGTACTTC. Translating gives CASRPGTGEETQYF.